Listed below are T cell receptor beta chains from one sample, sequenced in a study of PD-1 blockade in classical Hodgkin lymphoma. Data came from immunoSEQ multiplex PCR; TCRdb stores just in-frame clones and leaves some out. In the table there are about 21,000 clones, 65% to 75% of which are singletons. This material consisted of peripheral blood mononuclear cells (PBMCs), taken at baseline. Source of these receptors: a human donor with classical Hodgkin lymphoma. CDR3s include the opening cysteine and the closing phenylalanine or tryptophan. The D gene is left open where the match is weak. Clone size is stated in some rows and not others, as once, few, many or a class when expanded.

>TRBJ1-2|TRBV10-3|TRBD1|.
TGTGCCATCACCCGGGACAGGGTGAGCAAGGGCGACTATGGCTACACCTTC
CAITRDRVSKGDYGYTF
>TRBJ2-7|TRBV28|.|.
TGTGCCAGCAGTAGTCAAAGGGGCGCGGGCTACGAGCAGTACTTC
CASSSQRGAGYEQYF
>TRBJ2-2|TRBV5-1|.|.
TGCGCCAGCAGGGGGACGGCGAACACCGGGGAGCTGTTTTTT
CASRGTANTGELFF
>TRBJ1-1|TRBV9|.|.
TGTGCCAGCAGCGTAGGGCCTAAGACTGAAGCTTTCTTT
CASSVGPKTEAFF
>TRBJ2-3|TRBV6-4|.|few
TGTGCCAGCAGTGACAGGGCCGAAGATACGCAGTATTTT
CASSDRAEDTQYF
>TRBJ1-1|TRBV19|.|.
TGTGCCAGTAGTATCTCGAGCAACACTGAAGCTTTCTTT
CASSISSNTEAFF
>TRBJ2-7|TRBV19|.|.
TGTGCCAGTAAAGCGACAGGTACCTCCTACGAGCAGTACTTC
CASKATGTSYEQYF
>TRBJ2-1|TRBV10-3|.|few
TGTGCCATCAGTGAGTCGAATAGACTAGTGATCAATGAGCAGTTCTTC
CAISESNRLVINEQFF
>TRBJ1-1|TRBV5-4|TRBD1|medium-sized
TGTGCCAGCAGCACCCGGACAGGGTTGAGAAACACTGAAGCTTTCTTT
CASSTRTGLRNTEAFF
>TRBJ1-1|TRBV6-5|.|.
TGTGCCAGCAGTTACAGGGGAGACACTGAAGCTTTCTTT
CASSYRGDTEAFF
>TRBJ1-1|TRBV4-3|.|.
TGCGCCAGCAGCCAAGATGTATCGAGGCCTGAAGCTTTCTTT
CASSQDVSRPEAFF
>TRBJ2-1|TRBV4-3|TRBD2|.
TGCGCCAGCAGCCAAAATGAGCGGGACGGAGAGCAGTTCTTC
CASSQNERDGEQFF
>TRBJ1-1|TRBV2|TRBD1|many
TGTGCCATGCGGACAGGGAAATACACTGAAGCTTTCTTT
CAMRTGKYTEAFF
>TRBJ2-1|TRBV11-2|TRBD2|.
TGTGCCAGCAGGCCCGGGACTAGCGGGAGGATTGAGCAGTTCTTC
CASRPGTSGRIEQFF
>TRBJ2-7|TRBV15|.|.
TGTGCCACCAGCAGAGAAGCACAGGGTCGGTACGAGCAGTACTTC
CATSREAQGRYEQYF